The 19 T cell receptor beta chains reported below all come from one sample, sequenced in a study of vaccination and CD4 T cells after COVID-19. The sample's treatment: approximately 9-day PBMC culture with coronavirus spike peptide pools or control peptides (ViraFEST assay). Their specific antigens are unknown. The Oncomine TCR Beta short-read assay was applied to DNA of cultured CD4+ T cells. TCRdb analysed the PCR reads with MiXCR anew, one entry per CDR3 protein. The table has 20,000 to 25,000 distinct CDR3 sequences, 43% seen once. Material for sequencing was CD4+ T cells from blood, cultured in vitro. The origin of the receptors is a human donor who had recovered from COVID-19.

This clonotype was detected only once. The rearrangement uses TRBV11-3 and TRBJ2-5, with a tentative D call TRBD2 (6 bases). Trimming pared 2 bases from V and 1 base from J, leaving 14 bases between. The CDR3 loop spans 16 amino acids. Germline assignment: CDR1 SGHNT and CDR2 YENEEA. CDR3 DNA: TGTGCCAGCAGCTTAAGTTTCCAGGGAGGCCAAGAGACCCAGTACTTC. Translating gives CASSLSFQGGQETQYF. The complete variable domain, with remaining parts taken from reference TRBV11-3 and TRBJ2-5, reads EAGVVQSPRYKIIEKKQPVAFWCNPISGHNTLYWYLQNLGQGPELLIRYENEEAVDDSQLPKDRFSAERLKGVDSTLKIQPAELGDSAVYLCASSLSFQGGQETQYFGPGTRLLVL.

CDR3 amino acids: CASTSGQGVQSNTEAFF. The CDR3 DNA reads as TGTGCCAGCACCTCGGGGCAGGGGGTCCAATCGAACACTGAAGCTTTCTTT. The chain couples TRBV7-2 to TRBJ1-1; 7 bases are a match to TRBD1. The length of the CDR3 is 17 residues. CDR1 and CDR2 from the germline V gene are SGHTA and FQGNSA. The V segment lost 7 bases and the J segment 1 base; nucleotides outside the gene matches: 15.

This clonotype was recorded a few times. The J gene is TRBJ2-2, the V gene TRBV7-9; possibly TRBD1 for D (5 bases). V was cut by 1 base and J by 5 bases, with 8 bases left in between. The CDR3 consists of 14 residues. CDR1 is SEHNR, CDR2 FQNEAQ, per germline (reference sequence). Here the CDR3 DNA reads TGTGCCAGCAGCTTAGAGGGGCGAACCGGGGAGCTGTTTTTT. This translates into CASSLEGRTGELFF.

This clonotype was seen a handful of times. This chain links TRBV27 with TRBJ2-7, with TRBD2 as a possible D gene (7 bases). The CDR3 contains 15 residues. V dropped 1 base and J dropped 2 bases, with 12 bases sitting between them. CDR1 and CDR2 from the germline V gene are MNHEY and SMNVEV (reference sequence). Here the CDR3 DNA reads TGTGCCAGCAGTTTATTAGGGGGAGGGCCCTACGAGCAGTACTTC. This gives the protein CASSLLGGGPYEQYF.

This clonotype was counted a few times. The chain carries TRBV10-1 and TRBJ2-5; D might be TRBD2 (6 bases). Between the trimmed V and J ends, which lost 3 bases and 4 bases, there was a span of 12 bases. CDR3 length: 14 amino acids. The germline V gene has CDR1 WNHNN and CDR2 SYGVQD (reference sequence). The DNA for the CDR3 is TGCGCCAGCAGTGAAGGAGGGTTGGGAGAGACCCAGTACTTC. The encoded protein is CASSEGGLGETQYF.

This chain joins TRBV27 and TRBJ1-4; D is undetermined. The CDR3 totals 14 residues. Trimming pared 6 bases from V and 4 bases from J, leaving 12 bases between. Germline V gene lookup returns CDR1 MNHEY and CDR2 SMNVEV (reference sequence). CDR3 region: CASSTRVGNEKLFF. CDR3 sequence (DNA): TGTGCCAGCAGCACCCGGGTCGGTAATGAAAAACTGTTTTTT.

The V gene is TRBV20-1, the J gene TRBJ1-6; possible D gene TRBD1, 6 bases. The CDR3 covers 14 residues. Germline V gives CDR1 DFQATT, CDR2 SNEGSKA (reference sequence). V lost 6 bases and J lost 4, with 13 bases in between. For the CDR3, the DNA is TGCAGTGCCGAAGGGGGACCTTATAATTCACCCCTCCACTTT. Translation gives CSAEGGPYNSPLHF.

This clonotype has more than one count but fewer than ten. The rearrangement joins TRBV7-2 to TRBJ2-1; 11 bases are shared with TRBD1. With 3 bases clipped from V and 6 bases from J, the junction kept 4 bases outside the gene matches. The CDR3 totals 15 residues. Germline CDR1 is SGHTA and CDR2 is FQGNSA. The CDR3 DNA reads as TGTGCCAGCAGCTTCGGGACAGGGGGAGGCAATGAGCAGTTCTTC. This gives the protein CASSFGTGGGNEQFF. The full variable domain, rest sourced from reference TRBV7-2 and TRBJ2-1, is GAGVSQSPSNKVTEKGKDVELRCDPISGHTALYWYRQSLGQGLEFLIYFQGNSAPDKSGLPSDRFSAERTGGSVSTLTIQRTQQEDSAVYLCASSFGTGGGNEQFFGPGTRLTVL.

The chain carries TRBV20-1 and TRBJ1-2; D remains unclear. This CDR3 has 12 amino acids. Germline-derived CDR1 and CDR2 are DFQATT and SNEGSKA (reference sequence). Trimming removed 0 bases at V and 10 bases at J, with 12 bases between. The CDR3 is CSARDLAVHYTF. For the CDR3, the DNA is TGCAGTGCTAGAGATCTGGCCGTTCACTACACCTTC.

The chain has TRBV6-5 and TRBJ2-2, with D unclear. The V and J ends lost 4 bases and 1 base respectively, with 7 bases between them. The germline V gene has CDR1 MNHEY and CDR2 SVGAGI. CDR3 length: 14 residues. This chain's CDR3 is CASSFRENTGELFF. The CDR3 coding sequence is TGTGCCAGCAGTTTCCGAGAGAACACCGGGGAGCTGTTTTTT.

This clonotype was counted between two and nine times. The chain combines TRBV7-8 with TRBJ2-3; D ambiguous. The V gene's germline CDR1 is SGHVS and CDR2 FQNEAQ. V was trimmed by 5 bases and J by 3 bases, leaving 6 bases between them. The CDR3 totals 12 residues. The CDR3, as DNA: TGTGCCAGCAGCCCCCGGACAGATACGCAGTATTTT. It translates to CASSPRTDTQYF.

The chain links TRBV6-4 to TRBJ2-3, with no clear D. CDR1 and CDR2 (germline): MRHNA, SNTAGT. The CDR3 runs to 13 residues. V lost 2 bases and J 6 bases, leaving 9 bases between the germline ends. CDR3 in DNA: TGTGCCAGCAGTGACCGGACCCGTGATACGCAGTATTTT. Translating it yields CASSDRTRDTQYF.

V is TRBV24-1 and J is TRBJ2-1; D is ambiguous. Germline loops: CDR1 KGHDR, CDR2 SFDVKD. V was shortened by 5 bases and J by 4 bases, with 5 bases between the two germline ends. The length of the CDR3 is 12 residues. CDR3 DNA sequence: TGTGCCACCAGTGCCACTTACAATGAGCAGTTCTTC. Its translation: CATSATYNEQFF.

This chain uses TRBV10-2 with TRBJ1-1; 9 positions agree with TRBD1. Per the germline V gene, CDR1 is WSHSY and CDR2 is SAAADI. The V gene end was trimmed by 2 bases and the J gene end by 0 bases; junction bases not matched to a gene: 1. The length of the CDR3 is 15 residues. CDR3 bases: TGCGCCAGCAGTGAGGGGACAGGGATGAACACTGAAGCTTTCTTT. This codes for CASSEGTGMNTEAFF.

This clonotype appeared once. J is TRBJ1-1 and V is TRBV29-1; D not resolved. The CDR3 extends over 12 amino acids. The V and J ends lost 3 bases and 4 bases respectively, with 9 bases between them. Germline loops: CDR1 SQVTM, CDR2 ANQGSEA. The CDR3 spells CSVEEGPTEAFF. CDR3 DNA sequence: TGCAGCGTTGAGGAGGGTCCCACTGAAGCTTTCTTT. The entire variable domain, with the rest obtained from reference TRBV29-1 and TRBJ1-1, is as follows: SAVISQKPSRDICQRGTSLTIQCQVDSQVTMMFWYRQQPGQSLTLIATANQGSEATYESGFVIDKFPISRPNLTFSTLTVSNMSPEDSSIYLCSVEEGPTEAFFGQGTRLTVV.

This clonotype was seen only a few times. The chain combines TRBV3-1 with TRBJ1-6; D gene uncertain. The CDR3 covers 15 residues. CDR1 is LGHDT and CDR2 is YNNKEL in the germline V gene (reference sequence). Trimming removed 0 bases from V and 9 bases from J, with 12 bases in between. The CDR3 here is CASSQEGGGSSPLHF. The CDR3 DNA is TGTGCCAGCAGCCAAGAGGGAGGAGGCAGTTCACCCCTCCACTTT.

V and J are TRBV10-3 and TRBJ1-2; D unclear. The length of the CDR3 is 13 residues. Per germline, CDR1 ENHRY and CDR2 SYGVKD. V was clipped by 7 bases and J by 5 bases, with 14 bases between them. The DNA of the CDR3 is TGTGCCATCACCGATGGAAGAGAGTATGGCTACACCTTC. Its translation is CAITDGREYGYTF.

J is TRBJ2-3 and V is TRBV20-1; D remains unclear. There are 14 residues in the CDR3. V was clipped by 0 bases and J by 0 bases, with 7 bases between them. Germline CDR1 DFQATT, CDR2 SNEGSKA (reference sequence). The CDR3 protein is CSAREGTSTDTQYF. The CDR3 nucleotides are TGCAGTGCTAGAGAGGGCACTAGCACAGATACGCAGTATTTT.

This clonotype was observed a handful of times. The chain carries TRBV7-9 and TRBJ1-4; no reliable D call. Trimming removed 5 bases at V and 4 bases at J, with 11 bases between. The CDR3 extends over 14 amino acids. Germline CDR1 reads SEHNR; CDR2 reads FQNEAQ (reference sequence). The CDR3: CASSPAQINEKLFF. Here the CDR3 DNA reads TGTGCCAGCAGCCCAGCGCAGATTAATGAAAAACTGTTTTTT.